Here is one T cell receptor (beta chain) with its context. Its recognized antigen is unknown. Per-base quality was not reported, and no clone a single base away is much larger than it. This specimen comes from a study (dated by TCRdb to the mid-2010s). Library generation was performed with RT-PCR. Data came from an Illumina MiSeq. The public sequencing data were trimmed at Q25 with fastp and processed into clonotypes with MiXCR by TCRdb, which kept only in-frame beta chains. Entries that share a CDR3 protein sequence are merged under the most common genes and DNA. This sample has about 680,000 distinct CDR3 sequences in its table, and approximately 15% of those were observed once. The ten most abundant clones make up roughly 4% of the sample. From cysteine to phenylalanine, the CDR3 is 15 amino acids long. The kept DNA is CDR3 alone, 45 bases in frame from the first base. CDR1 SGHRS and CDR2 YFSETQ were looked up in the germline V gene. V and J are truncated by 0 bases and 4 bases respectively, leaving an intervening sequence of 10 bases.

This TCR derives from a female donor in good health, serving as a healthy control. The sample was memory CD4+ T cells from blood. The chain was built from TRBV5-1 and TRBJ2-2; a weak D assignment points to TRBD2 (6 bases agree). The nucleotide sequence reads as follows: TGCGCCAGCAGCTTGGACCTGGGGGGCACCGGGGAGCTGTTTTTT. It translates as CASSLDLGGTGELFF. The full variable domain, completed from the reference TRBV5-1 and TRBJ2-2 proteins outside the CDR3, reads KAGVTQTPRYLIKTRGQQVTLSCSPISGHRSVSWYQQTPGQGLQFLFEYFSETQRNKGNFPGRFSGRQFSNSRSEMNVSTLELGDSALYLCASSLDLGGTGELFFGEGSRLTVL.